Each of the 21 T cell receptor beta chains below was sequenced from the same sample in a study of PD-1 blockade in classical Hodgkin lymphoma. Brentuximab vedotin exposure varied among the patients, all of whom had relapsed after autologous stem cell transplantation. The protocol was immunoSEQ multiplex PCR, while the TCRdb copy is restricted to in-frame clones and leaves out a portion. This repertoire shows 13,000 to 15,000 clones, approximately 60% found once; its top ten account for about 10%. Sequencing was performed on peripheral blood mononuclear cells (PBMCs), taken at baseline. The receptors were gathered from a human donor with classical Hodgkin lymphoma.

The CDR3 DNA sequence: TGTGCCAGCAGCTTAAGGCAGGCGCCCTCACCGATAAATGGCTACACCTTC. This translates into CASSLRQAPSPINGYTF. V and J are TRBV11-2 and TRBJ1-2; no definite D call. Trimming left V 2 bases short and J 6 bases short, with 22 bases between. From germline, CDR1 is SGHAT and CDR2 FQNNGV. There are 17 residues in the CDR3.

V gene TRBV7-9 combines with J gene TRBJ2-1; D gene ambiguous. The germline V gene encodes CDR1 SEHNR and CDR2 FQNEAQ (reference sequence). Deletions cut 1 base from V and 10 bases from J, with 8 bases between. This CDR3 comprises 12 residues. The CDR3, as DNA: TGTGCCAGCAGCTTAGTAGGGTACGAGCAGTTCTTC. It codes for CASSLVGYEQFF.

This clone turned up a few times. In nucleotides, the CDR3 is TGTGCCAGCTTAAAAGGGGGAACCGGGGAGCTGTTTTTT. This sequence encodes CASLKGGTGELFF. This rearrangement joins TRBV11-2 to TRBJ2-2; a weak D match, TRBD1 (6 bases). Germline V CDR1 and CDR2: SGHAT, FQNNGV. The germline V and J ends were trimmed by 8 bases and 5 bases, with 12 bases remaining between them. The CDR3 is 13 amino acids. Filled out from reference TRBV11-2 and TRBJ2-2, the complete variable domain reads EAGVAQSPRYKIIEKRQSVAFWCNPISGHATLYWYQQILGQGPKLLIQFQNNGVVDDSQLPKDRFSAERLKGVDSTLKIQPAKLEDSAVYLCASLKGGTGELFFGEGSRLTVL.

The chain recombines TRBV28 with TRBJ1-1; D is perhaps TRBD1 (5 bases). Trimming stripped 1 base from V and 4 bases from J, with 13 bases between. The germline V gene encodes CDR1 MDHEN and CDR2 SYDVKM. The CDR3 has 15 residues. CDR3 sequence (DNA): TGTGCCAGCAGTTTATCGGGGGACGGCGGCACTGAAGCTTTCTTT. This encodes CASSLSGDGGTEAFF.

The chain uses TRBV10-1 and TRBJ2-7, with D unresolved. Trimming took 0 bases from V and 3 from J, leaving 3 bases between them. CDR1 is WNHNN, CDR2 SYGVQD, per germline (reference sequence). The CDR3 loop spans 12 amino acids. CDR3 nucleotide sequence: TGCGCCAGCAGTGAGTCAGGCTACGAGCAGTACTTC. This sequence encodes CASSESGYEQYF.

The rearrangement links TRBV6-4 to TRBJ2-2; 10 nucleotides match TRBD1. V was clipped by 6 bases and J by 5 bases; unmatched bases: 3. CDR1 and CDR2 (germline): MRHNA, SNTAGT. This CDR3 has 14 amino acids. The CDR3 nucleotides read TGTGCCAGCAGCGACAGGGGGCGAACCGGGGAGCTGTTTTTT. It yields the protein CASSDRGRTGELFF.

The chain recombines TRBV7-6 with TRBJ1-1, with D tentatively TRBD1 (5 bases). The CDR3 is made up of 14 amino acids. Trimming took 5 bases from V and 1 from J, leaving 11 bases between them. From germline, CDR1 is SGHVS and CDR2 FNYEAQ. CDR3 coding DNA: TGTGCCAGCAGCCGGGGGACCGCGAACACTGAAGCTTTCTTT. The encoded protein is CASSRGTANTEAFF.

The V gene is TRBV4-1, the J gene TRBJ2-3; TRBD2 matches 11 bases. Losses at the gene ends were 4 bases for V and 4 bases for J; bases not matched to a gene: 7. Germline CDR1 is MGHRA and CDR2 is YSYEKL. This CDR3 comprises 16 residues. The CDR3 is CASSPSSGRWADTQYF. As DNA, the CDR3 is TGCGCCAGCAGCCCCTCTAGCGGGAGGTGGGCAGATACGCAGTATTTT.

The CDR3 loop is CASSVFSGLGVGEQFF. The CDR3 coding sequence is TGTGCCAGCAGCGTATTTTCGGGACTAGGGGTGGGTGAGCAGTTCTTC. The chain links TRBV9 to TRBJ2-1, with 8 bases lining up with TRBD2. This CDR3 has 16 amino acids. Unmatched junction bases numbered 12, after V lost 1 base and J lost 9 bases. Germline CDR1 SGDLS, CDR2 YYNGEE.

The chain has TRBV11-2 and TRBJ2-3; possibly TRBD2 for D (5 bases). The V and J ends lost 1 base and 2 bases respectively, with 10 bases between them. In germline, CDR1 is SGHAT, CDR2 FQNNGV. CDR3 length: 15 amino acids. The CDR3: CASSLGSGLTDTQYF. CDR3 DNA: TGTGCCAGCAGCTTAGGCAGCGGACTCACAGATACGCAGTATTTT.

The V call is TRBV29-1, the J call TRBJ2-7, with D possibly TRBD2 on 6 matching bases. Trimming cost V 5 bases and J 3 bases, with 14 bases left between them. CDR3 size: 13 residues. Looked up from germline, CDR1 is SQVTM and CDR2 is ANQGSEA. In DNA form, the CDR3 reads TGCAGCGTTCTTGTGGGGGGTGTCTACGAGCAGTACTTC. Protein sequence: CSVLVGGVYEQYF.

CDR3 bases: TGTGCCAGCAGAGAAACAGGGGACGGCAATCAGCCCCAGCATTTT. This codes for CASRETGDGNQPQHF. The J gene is TRBJ1-5, the V gene TRBV2, with 7 bases lining up with TRBD1. CDR1 and CDR2 (germline): SNHLY, FYNNEI. The CDR3 is 15 amino acids. V was pared by 6 bases and J by 2 bases, with 7 bases of the junction left unmatched.

The chain joins TRBV10-3 to TRBJ2-7; TRBD2 agrees at 11 bases. Unmatched junction bases numbered 9, after V lost 0 bases and J lost 2 bases. The CDR3 is 18 residues long. Germline assignment: CDR1 ENHRY and CDR2 SYGVKD. The CDR3 DNA reads as TGTGCCATCAGTGAGTCCGGGACTAGCGGAAATTTTACCTACGAGCAGTACTTC. It specifies CAISESGTSGNFTYEQYF.

This clone has only a few counts. The chain couples TRBV6-5 to TRBJ1-5; D may be TRBD1 (6 bases). Germline V gene data show CDR1 as MNHEY and CDR2 as SVGAGI. Trimming stripped 0 bases from V and 0 bases from J, with 6 bases between. The CDR3 is 15 amino acids. CDR3 in amino acids: CASSYSGGSNQPQHF. As DNA, the CDR3 is TGTGCCAGCAGTTACTCAGGGGGTAGCAATCAGCCCCAGCATTTT.

The chain joins TRBV28 to TRBJ2-3, with D hard to call. The CDR3 loop spans 14 amino acids. V lost 2 bases and J lost 2, with 8 bases in between. Per germline, CDR1 MDHEN and CDR2 SYDVKM. The CDR3 protein is CASSLGPHTDTQYF. CDR3 nucleotides: TGTGCCAGCAGTTTAGGTCCCCACACAGATACGCAGTATTTT.

The rearrangement uses TRBV7-2 and TRBJ2-7; 8 nucleotides align to TRBD1. J gave up 2 bases and V 5 bases, and 8 bases lay outside the gene matches. The CDR3 sequence is 15 residues long. Per the germline V gene, CDR1 is SGHTA and CDR2 is FQGNSA. CDR3: CASSASGTGTYEQYF. DNA of the CDR3: TGTGCCAGCAGCGCATCCGGGACAGGCACCTACGAGCAGTACTTC.

In its sample, this clone was seen once. V usage is TRBV5-1 and J usage is TRBJ2-5; the match to TRBD2 covers 16 bases. The J call may not be correct, given that the DNA end is closer to TRBJ2-7. CDR1 SGHRS and CDR2 YFSETQ come from the germline V gene. The CDR3 has 16 amino acids. CDR3 bases: TGCGCCAGCGTCCCCGGGACTAGCGGGAGGGCCTACGAGCAGTACTTC. Its protein product is CASVPGTSGRAYEQYF.

The rearrangement joins TRBV7-9 to TRBJ2-7, with 7 bases that match TRBD1. Germline V gene lookup returns CDR1 SEHNR and CDR2 FQNEAQ (reference sequence). The junction had 5 bases not matched to a gene; V was cut back by 0 bases and J by 3 bases. The CDR3 consists of 15 residues. This chain's CDR3 is CASSLAPGQYYEQYF. CDR3 nucleotides: TGTGCCAGCAGCTTAGCGCCGGGACAGTACTACGAGCAGTACTTC.

The genes are TRBV5-1 and TRBJ2-3; D gene ambiguous. The CDR3 covers 14 residues. From germline, CDR1 is SGHRS and CDR2 YFSETQ. Deletions cut 4 bases from V and 2 bases from J, with 11 bases between. The CDR3 loop is CASSPRGDTDTQYF. The CDR3 DNA sequence: TGCGCCAGCAGCCCCCGCGGTGACACAGATACGCAGTATTTT.

This clone was detected once. V is TRBV28 and J is TRBJ1-5, with D unclear. The V gene lost 9 bases and the J gene lost 4 bases, with 22 bases spanning the gap. CDR1 is MDHEN, CDR2 SYDVKM, per germline. The CDR3 length is 16 residues. This chain's CDR3 is CARLHGLVGPNQPQHF. DNA of the CDR3: TGTGCCAGGCTCCATGGGCTCGTAGGTCCGAATCAGCCCCAGCATTTT.

By share, this clone counts as medium-sized. CDR3 sequence (DNA): TGCGCCAGCGCTGGGACTAGCGCCTACAATGAGCAGTTCTTC. Amino acids: CASAGTSAYNEQFF. The rearrangement joins TRBV4-1 to TRBJ2-1; 10 bases line up with TRBD2. The ends lost 8 bases at V and 2 bases at J; junction bases unmatched: 3. The CDR3 sequence is 14 residues long. The germline V gene has CDR1 MGHRA and CDR2 YSYEKL.